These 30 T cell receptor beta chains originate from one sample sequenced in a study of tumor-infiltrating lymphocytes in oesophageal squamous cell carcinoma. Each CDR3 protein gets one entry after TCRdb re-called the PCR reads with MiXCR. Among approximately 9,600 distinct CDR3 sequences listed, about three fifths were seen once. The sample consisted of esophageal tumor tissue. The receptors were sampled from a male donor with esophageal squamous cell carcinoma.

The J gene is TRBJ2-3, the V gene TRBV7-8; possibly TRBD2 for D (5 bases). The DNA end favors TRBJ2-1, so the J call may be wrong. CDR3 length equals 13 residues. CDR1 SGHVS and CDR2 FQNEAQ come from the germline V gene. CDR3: CASSATRTNEQFF. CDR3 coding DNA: TGTGCCAGCAGCGCTACTAGGACGAATGAGCAGTTCTTC.

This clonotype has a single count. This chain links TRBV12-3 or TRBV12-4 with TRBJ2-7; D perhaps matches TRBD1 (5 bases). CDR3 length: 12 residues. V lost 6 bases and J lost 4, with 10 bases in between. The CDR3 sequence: CASSAGPYEQYF. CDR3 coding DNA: TGTGCCAGCAGCGCAGGGCCGTACGAGCAGTACTTC.

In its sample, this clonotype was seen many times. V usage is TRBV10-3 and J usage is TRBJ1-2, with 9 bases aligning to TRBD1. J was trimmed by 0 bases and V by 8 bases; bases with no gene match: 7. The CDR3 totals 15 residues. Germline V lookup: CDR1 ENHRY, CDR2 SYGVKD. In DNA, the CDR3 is TGTGCCATCCTTTCCGGGACAGGGCCTAACTATGGCTACACCTTC. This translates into CAILSGTGPNYGYTF.

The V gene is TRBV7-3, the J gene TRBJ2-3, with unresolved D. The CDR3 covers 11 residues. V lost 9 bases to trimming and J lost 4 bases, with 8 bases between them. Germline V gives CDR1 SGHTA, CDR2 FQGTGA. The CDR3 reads CASGFADTQYF. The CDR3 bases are TGTGCCAGTGGGTTTGCAGATACGCAGTATTTT.

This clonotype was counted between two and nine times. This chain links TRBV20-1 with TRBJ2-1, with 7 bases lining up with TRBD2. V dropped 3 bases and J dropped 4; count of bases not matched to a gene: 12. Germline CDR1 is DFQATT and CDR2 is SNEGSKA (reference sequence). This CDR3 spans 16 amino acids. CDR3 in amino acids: CSASGGTILLYNEQFF. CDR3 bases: TGCAGTGCTAGTGGCGGGACTATCCTTCTTTACAATGAGCAGTTCTTC.

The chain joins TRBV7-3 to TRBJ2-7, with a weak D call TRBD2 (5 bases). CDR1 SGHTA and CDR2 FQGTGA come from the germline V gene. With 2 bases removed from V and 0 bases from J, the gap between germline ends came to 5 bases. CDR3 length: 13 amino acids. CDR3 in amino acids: CASSLRDSYEQYF. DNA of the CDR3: TGTGCCAGCAGCTTACGGGACTCCTACGAGCAGTACTTC.

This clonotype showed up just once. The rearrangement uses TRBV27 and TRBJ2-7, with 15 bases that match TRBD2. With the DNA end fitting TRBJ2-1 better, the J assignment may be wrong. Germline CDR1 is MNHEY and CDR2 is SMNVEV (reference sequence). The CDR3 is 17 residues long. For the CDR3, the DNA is TGTGCCAGCAGCGGACTAGCGGGAGGGAGTGGTAGTGTTGAGCAGTTCTTC. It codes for CASSGLAGGSGSVEQFF.

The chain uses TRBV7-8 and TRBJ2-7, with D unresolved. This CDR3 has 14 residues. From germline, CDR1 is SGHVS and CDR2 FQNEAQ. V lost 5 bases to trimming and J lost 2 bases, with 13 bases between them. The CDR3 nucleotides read TGTGCCAGCAGCCCCGAGGACGAGGCCTACGAGCAGTACTTC. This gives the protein CASSPEDEAYEQYF.

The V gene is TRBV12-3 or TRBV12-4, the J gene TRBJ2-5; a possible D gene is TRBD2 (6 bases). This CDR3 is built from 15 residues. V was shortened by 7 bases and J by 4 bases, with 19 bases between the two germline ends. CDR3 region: CASTQGRTARETQYF. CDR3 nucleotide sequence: TGTGCCAGCACCCAAGGGAGGACGGCCCGAGAGACCCAGTACTTC.

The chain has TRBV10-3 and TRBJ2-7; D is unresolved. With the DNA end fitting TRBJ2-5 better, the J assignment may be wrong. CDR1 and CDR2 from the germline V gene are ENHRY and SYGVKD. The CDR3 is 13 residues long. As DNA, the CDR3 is TGTGCCATCAAAGCCCCAAGTTTGGGGACCCAGTACTTC. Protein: CAIKAPSLGTQYF.

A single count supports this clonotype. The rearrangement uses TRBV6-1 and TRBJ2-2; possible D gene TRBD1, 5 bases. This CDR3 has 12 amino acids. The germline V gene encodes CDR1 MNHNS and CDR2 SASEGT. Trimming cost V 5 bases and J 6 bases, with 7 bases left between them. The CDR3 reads CASSSRAGELFF. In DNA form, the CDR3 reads TGTGCCAGCAGTTCCAGGGCCGGGGAGCTGTTTTTT.

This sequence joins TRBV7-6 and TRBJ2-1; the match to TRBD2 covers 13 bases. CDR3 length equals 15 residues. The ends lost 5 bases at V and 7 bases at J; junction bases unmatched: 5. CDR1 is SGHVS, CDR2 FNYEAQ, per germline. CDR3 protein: CASSQTSGRLNEQFF. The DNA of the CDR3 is TGTGCCAGCAGCCAGACTAGCGGGAGGCTGAATGAGCAGTTCTTC.

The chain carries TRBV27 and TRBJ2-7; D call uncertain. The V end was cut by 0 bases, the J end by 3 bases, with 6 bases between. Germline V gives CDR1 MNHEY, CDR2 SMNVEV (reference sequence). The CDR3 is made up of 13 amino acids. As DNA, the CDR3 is TGTGCCAGCAGTTTATCCTCGGGCTACGAGCAGTACTTC. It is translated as CASSLSSGYEQYF.

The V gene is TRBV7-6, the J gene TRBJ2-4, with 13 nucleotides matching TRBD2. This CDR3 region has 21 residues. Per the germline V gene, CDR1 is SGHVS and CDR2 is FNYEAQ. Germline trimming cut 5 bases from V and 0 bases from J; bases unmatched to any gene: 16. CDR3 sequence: CASSPTTSGGSDPLAKNIQYF. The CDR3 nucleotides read TGTGCCAGCAGCCCCACGACTAGCGGGGGGTCAGACCCTCTAGCCAAAAACATTCAGTACTTC.

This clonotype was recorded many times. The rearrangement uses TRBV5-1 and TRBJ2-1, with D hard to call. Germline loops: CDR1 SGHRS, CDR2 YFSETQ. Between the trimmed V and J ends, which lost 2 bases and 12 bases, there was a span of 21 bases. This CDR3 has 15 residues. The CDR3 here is CASSLELRGQPRQFF. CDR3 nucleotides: TGCGCCAGCAGCTTAGAACTCCGAGGTCAGCCCCGGCAGTTCTTC. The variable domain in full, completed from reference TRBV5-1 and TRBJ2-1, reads KAGVTQTPRYLIKTRGQQVTLSCSPISGHRSVSWYQQTPGQGLQFLFEYFSETQRNKGNFPGRFSGRQFSNSRSEMNVSTLELGDSALYLCASSLELRGQPRQFFGPGTRLTVL.

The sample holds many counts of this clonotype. The CDR3 DNA reads as TGTGCCAGTAAATCGGAGGGAAGTGGGTTCTTAGATGAGCAGTTCTTC. Amino acid sequence: CASKSEGSGFLDEQFF. The rearrangement uses TRBV19 and TRBJ2-1, with D possibly matching TRBD2 (6 bases). V lost 7 bases and J 8 bases, leaving 24 bases between the germline ends. This CDR3 has 16 amino acids. CDR1 is LNHDA and CDR2 is SQIVND in the germline V gene (reference sequence).

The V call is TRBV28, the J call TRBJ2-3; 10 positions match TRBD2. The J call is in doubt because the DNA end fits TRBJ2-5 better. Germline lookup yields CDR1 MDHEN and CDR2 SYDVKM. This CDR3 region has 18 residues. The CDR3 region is CASSFPLAGLPLGETQYF. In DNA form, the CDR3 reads TGTGCCAGCAGTTTTCCACTAGCGGGACTCCCCCTAGGAGAGACCCAGTACTTC.

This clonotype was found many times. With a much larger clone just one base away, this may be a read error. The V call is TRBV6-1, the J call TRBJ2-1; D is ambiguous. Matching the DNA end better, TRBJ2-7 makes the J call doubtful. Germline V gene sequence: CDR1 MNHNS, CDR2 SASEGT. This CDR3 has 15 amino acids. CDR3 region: CASSELNFGYNEQYF. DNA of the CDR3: TGTGCCAGCAGTGAATTAAACTTCGGGTACAATGAGCAGTACTTC.

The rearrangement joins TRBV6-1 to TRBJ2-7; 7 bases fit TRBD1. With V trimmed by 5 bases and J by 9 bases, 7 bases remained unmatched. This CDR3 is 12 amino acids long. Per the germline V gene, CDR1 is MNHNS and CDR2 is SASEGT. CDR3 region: CASSPRTGWQYF. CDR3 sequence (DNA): TGTGCCAGCAGTCCCCGGACAGGATGGCAGTACTTC.

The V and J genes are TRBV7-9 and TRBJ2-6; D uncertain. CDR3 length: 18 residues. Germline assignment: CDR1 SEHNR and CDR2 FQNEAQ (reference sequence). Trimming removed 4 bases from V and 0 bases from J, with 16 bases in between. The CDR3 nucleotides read TGTGCCAGCAGCTCAGTTCCAATCTGGGGCTCTGGGGCCAACGTCCTGACTTTC. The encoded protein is CASSSVPIWGSGANVLTF.

The CDR3 sequence is CASSFTGGMNTEAFF. The CDR3 coding sequence is TGTGCCAGCAGCTTTACAGGGGGGATGAACACTGAAGCTTTCTTT. This rearrangement joins TRBV7-3 to TRBJ1-1; TRBD1 agrees at 8 bases. The germline gives CDR1 SGHTA, CDR2 FQGTGA. V shed 3 bases, J shed 0 bases, and the junction held 3 bases outside the gene matches. The CDR3 totals 15 residues.

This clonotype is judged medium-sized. The CDR3 protein is CASNEWGLAGGWNEQFF. CDR3 DNA sequence: TGTGCCAGTAATGAATGGGGACTAGCGGGAGGATGGAATGAGCAGTTCTTC. This chain connects TRBV19 to TRBJ2-1; TRBD2 matches at 15 bases. CDR3 length equals 17 residues. V dropped 7 bases and J dropped 7; count of bases not matched to a gene: 11. CDR1 and CDR2 (germline): LNHDA, SQIVND (reference sequence).

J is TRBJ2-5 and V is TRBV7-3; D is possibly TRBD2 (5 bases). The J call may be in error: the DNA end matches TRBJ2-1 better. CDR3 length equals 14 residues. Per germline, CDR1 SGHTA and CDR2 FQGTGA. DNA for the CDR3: TGTGCCAGCAGCTTCCAAGGACTTCCAAATGAGCAGTTCTTC. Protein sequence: CASSFQGLPNEQFF.

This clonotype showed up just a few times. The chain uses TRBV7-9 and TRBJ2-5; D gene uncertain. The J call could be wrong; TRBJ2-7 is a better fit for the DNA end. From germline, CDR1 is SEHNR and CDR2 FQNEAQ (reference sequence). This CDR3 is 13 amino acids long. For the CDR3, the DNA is TGTGCCAGCGAAGCCAGGAGTTCTTACGAGCAGTACTTC. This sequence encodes CASEARSSYEQYF.

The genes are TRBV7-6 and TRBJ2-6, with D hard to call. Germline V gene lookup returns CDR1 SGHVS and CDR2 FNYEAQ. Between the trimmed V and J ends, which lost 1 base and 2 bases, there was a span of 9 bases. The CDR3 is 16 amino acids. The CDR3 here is CASSLGGATGANVLTF. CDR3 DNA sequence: TGTGCCAGCAGCTTAGGAGGAGCGACTGGGGCCAACGTCCTGACTTTC. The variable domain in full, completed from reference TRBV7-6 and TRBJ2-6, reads GAGVSQSPRYKVTKRGQDVALRCDPISGHVSLYWYRQALGQGPEFLTYFNYEAQQDKSGLPNDRFSAERPEGSISTLTIQRTEQRDSAMYRCASSLGGATGANVLTFGAGSRLTVL.

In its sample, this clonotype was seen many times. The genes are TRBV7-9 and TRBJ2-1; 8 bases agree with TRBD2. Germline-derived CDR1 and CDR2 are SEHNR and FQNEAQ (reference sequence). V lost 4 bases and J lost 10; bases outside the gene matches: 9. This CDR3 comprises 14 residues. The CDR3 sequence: CASSSIPGLEEQFF. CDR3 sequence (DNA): TGTGCCAGCAGCTCTATTCCGGGACTAGAAGAGCAGTTCTTC.

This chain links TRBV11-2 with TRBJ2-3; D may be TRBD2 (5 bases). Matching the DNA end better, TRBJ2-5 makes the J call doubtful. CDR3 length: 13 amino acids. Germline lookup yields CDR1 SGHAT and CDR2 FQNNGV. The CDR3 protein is CASSLNRGETQYF. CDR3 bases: TGTGCCAGCAGCTTAAATCGAGGGGAGACCCAGTACTTC.

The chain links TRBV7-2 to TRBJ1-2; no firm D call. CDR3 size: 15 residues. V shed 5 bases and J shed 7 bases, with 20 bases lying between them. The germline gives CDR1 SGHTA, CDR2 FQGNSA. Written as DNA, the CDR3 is TGTGCCAGCAGCGACTCTCAGACCCTACTGGGTGGCTACACCTTC. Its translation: CASSDSQTLLGGYTF.

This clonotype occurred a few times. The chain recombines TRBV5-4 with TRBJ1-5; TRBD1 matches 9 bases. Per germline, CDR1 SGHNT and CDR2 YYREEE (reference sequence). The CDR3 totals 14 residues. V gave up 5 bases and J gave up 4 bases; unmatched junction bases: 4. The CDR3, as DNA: TGTGCCAGCAGTTATGGGACAGGGAATCAGCCCCAGCATTTT. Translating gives CASSYGTGNQPQHF.

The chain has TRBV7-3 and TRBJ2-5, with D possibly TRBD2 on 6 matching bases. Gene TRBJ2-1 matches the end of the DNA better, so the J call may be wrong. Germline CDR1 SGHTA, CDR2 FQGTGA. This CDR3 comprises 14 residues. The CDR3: CASSLGGYYNEQFF. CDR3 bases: TGTGCCAGCAGCTTAGGGGGGTACTACAATGAGCAGTTCTTC.